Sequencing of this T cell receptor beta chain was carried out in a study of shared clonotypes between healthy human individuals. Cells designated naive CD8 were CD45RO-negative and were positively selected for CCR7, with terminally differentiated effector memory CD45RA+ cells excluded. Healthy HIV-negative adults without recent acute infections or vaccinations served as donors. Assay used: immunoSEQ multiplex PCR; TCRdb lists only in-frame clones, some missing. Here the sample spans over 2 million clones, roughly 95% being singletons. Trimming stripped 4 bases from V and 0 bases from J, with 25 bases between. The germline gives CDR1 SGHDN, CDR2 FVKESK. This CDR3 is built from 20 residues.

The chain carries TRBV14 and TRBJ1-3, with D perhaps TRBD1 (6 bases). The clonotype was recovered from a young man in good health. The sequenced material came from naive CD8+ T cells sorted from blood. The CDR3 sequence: CASSPLVGNQQGNSGNTIYF. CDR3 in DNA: TGTGCCAGCAGCCCCCTGGTCGGGAACCAACAGGGAAACTCTGGAAACACCATATATTTT.